The sequence of this TCR beta chain was determined in a study of blood T cell repertoires in COVID-19. Study-level information: The study drew acute and convalescent COVID-19 samples from the United States, Italy and Spain. The cDNA or gDNA used as material had been derived from T cells, B-cell-depleted T cells, or PBMCs.

There are 14 residues in the CDR3. V was cut by 6 bases and J by 2 bases, with 13 bases left in between. Germline V lookup: CDR1 LNHDA, CDR2 SQIVND (reference sequence). Original analysis: It was from reference gene primer amplification that nucleated cell counts were estimated. Produced via immunoSEQ multiplex PCR; TCRdb's table is partial and in-frame only. Clonal size and the V and J genes are those of that table, whereas D and trimming came from the DNA. The sample yields just under 100,000 clones, 86% seen once. This clonotype was obtained from a woman in her fifties or sixties in a cohort sampled during active or convalescent COVID-19. Sequences were obtained from peripheral blood. The V and J genes are TRBV19 and TRBJ1-1; tentatively, D is TRBD1 (6 bases). DNA for the CDR3: TGTGCCAGTAGGAACAGGGCCTCTAACACTGAAGCTTTCTTT. Protein product: CASRNRASNTEAFF.